Presented here are 15 T cell receptor beta chains from one specimen sequenced in a study of blood T cell repertoires in COVID-19 (dated by TCRdb to the early 2020s). The library was generated by the immunoSEQ multiplex PCR assay. TCRdb mirrors the immuneACCESS table, restricted to in-frame sequences. Some clones are absent from its copies; in checked studies, under half trace to an unresolved V gene, and the reason for the others is unknown. The sample table contains 350,000 to 400,000 clones; only one count was recorded for around nine tenths of them. The ten top clones hold approximately 1% of the sample. Sequenced sample: PBMCs or T cells enriched from blood (not recorded which). The receptors originated from a woman aged 30 to 39 with acute COVID-19.

The V and J genes are TRBV9 and TRBJ2-1, with TRBD2 matching over 7 bases. This CDR3 has 15 residues. Germline trimming cut 3 bases from V and 1 base from J; bases unmatched to any gene: 4. Germline V CDR1 and CDR2: SGDLS, YYNGEE. The CDR3 sequence: CASSGGGLSYNEQFF. For the CDR3, the DNA is TGTGCCAGCAGCGGCGGGGGACTATCCTACAATGAGCAGTTCTTC. Filled out from reference TRBV9 and TRBJ2-1, the complete variable domain reads DSGVTQTPKHLITATGQRVTLRCSPRSGDLSVYWYQQSLDQGLQFLIQYYNGEERAKGNILERFSAQQFPDLHSELNLSSLELGDSALYFCASSGGGLSYNEQFFGPGTRLTVL.

The chain uses TRBV5-5 and TRBJ1-1, with 10 nucleotides matching TRBD1. The CDR3 has 15 residues. After removal of 2 bases from V and 3 bases from J, the junction contained 4 bases not matched to a gene. CDR1 and CDR2 (germline): SGHKS, YYEKEE (reference sequence). The CDR3 reads CASSFRTGGDTEAFF. The CDR3 nucleotides read TGTGCCAGCAGCTTCCGGACAGGGGGTGACACTGAAGCTTTCTTT. The full variable domain, with the rest looked up from reference TRBV5-5 and TRBJ1-1, is DAGVTQSPTHLIKTRGQQVTLRCSPISGHKSVSWYQQVLGQGPQFIFQYYEKEERGRGNFPDRFSARQFPNYSSELNVNALLLGDSALYLCASSFRTGGDTEAFFGQGTRLTVV.

The CDR3 here is CASSLAFAGESTDTQYF. CDR3 bases: TGCGCCAGCAGCTTGGCATTTGCGGGGGAAAGCACAGATACGCAGTATTTT. This rearrangement joins TRBV5-1 to TRBJ2-3; 7 nucleotides agree with TRBD2. Trimming at V came to 0 bases and at J to 0 bases, leaving 7 bases not matched to a gene. The CDR3 is 17 amino acids. Germline-derived CDR1 and CDR2 are SGHRS and YFSETQ. Drawing the rest from reference TRBV5-1 and TRBJ2-3, the complete variable domain is KAGVTQTPRYLIKTRGQQVTLSCSPISGHRSVSWYQQTPGQGLQFLFEYFSETQRNKGNFPGRFSGRQFSNSRSEMNVSTLELGDSALYLCASSLAFAGESTDTQYFGPGTRLTVL.

This clone was seen only once. CDR3 region: CASGNAGLAGGNEQFF. Here the CDR3 DNA reads TGCGCCAGCGGAAACGCCGGACTAGCGGGGGGAAATGAGCAGTTCTTC. The chain recombines TRBV5-1 with TRBJ2-1; TRBD2 agrees at 14 bases. Germline V gene sequence: CDR1 SGHRS, CDR2 YFSETQ. The V and J ends lost 7 bases and 7 bases, in that order; junction bases with no gene match: 10. CDR3 size: 16 residues.

The chain couples TRBV7-3 to TRBJ2-5, with 9 nucleotides matching TRBD1. The CDR3 has 15 residues. V lost 5 bases, J lost 5 bases, and 9 bases stayed unmatched. Per the germline V gene, CDR1 is SGHTA and CDR2 is FQGTGA. The CDR3 region is CASSLGQGMWETQYF. As DNA, the CDR3 is TGTGCCAGCAGCCTAGGACAGGGGATGTGGGAGACCCAGTACTTC.

The V gene is TRBV19, the J gene TRBJ1-2; TRBD1 matches 10 bases. This CDR3 region has 16 residues. With V trimmed by 2 bases and J by 3 bases, 6 bases remained unmatched. CDR1 and CDR2 from the germline V gene are LNHDA and SQIVND (reference sequence). CDR3 sequence (DNA): TGTGCCAGTAGTATATCCGGGACAGGGGTATACTATGGCTACACCTTC. It translates to CASSISGTGVYYGYTF.

In this sample, this clone turned up a few times. The chain joins TRBV19 to TRBJ2-2; D call uncertain. Germline V gene sequence: CDR1 LNHDA, CDR2 SQIVND (reference sequence). The CDR3 spans 11 residues. V gave up 6 bases and J gave up 4 bases, with 3 bases separating them. CDR3 DNA: TGTGCCAGTAGCTTCACCGGGGAGCTGTTTTTT. It yields the protein CASSFTGELFF.

This rearrangement joins TRBV4-1 to TRBJ1-2; 10 bases are shared with TRBD1. The junction had 3 bases not matched to a gene; V was cut back by 1 base and J by 1 base. The CDR3 spans 16 residues. Germline CDR1 reads MGHRA; CDR2 reads YSYEKL. The CDR3 loop reads CASSQVRDRGNYGYTF. CDR3 in DNA: TGCGCCAGCAGCCAAGTCAGGGACAGGGGTAACTATGGCTACACCTTC.

Worth noting for this clone: The same CDR3 also results from other DNA sequences found in this sample. V usage is TRBV2 and J usage is TRBJ1-5; 8 bases are shared with TRBD1. The V and J ends lost 4 bases and 4 bases, in that order; junction bases with no gene match: 3. This CDR3 is 14 amino acids long. Germline V gene sequence: CDR1 SNHLY, CDR2 FYNNEI. Here the CDR3 reads CASSGDRGNQPQHF. For the CDR3, the DNA is TGTGCCAGCAGTGGAGACAGGGGAAATCAGCCCCAGCATTTT.

V and J are TRBV7-2 and TRBJ1-4, with a possible D match to TRBD1 (5 bases). CDR3 length: 15 amino acids. Germline CDR1 SGHTA, CDR2 FQGNSA. Trimming took off 1 base at V and 6 bases at J, with 12 bases between the two ends. In DNA form, the CDR3 reads TGTGCCAGCAGCTTAGGGGGCGCGGGAGATGAAAAACTGTTTTTT. Translating it yields CASSLGGAGDEKLFF.

The chain links TRBV7-2 to TRBJ2-1, with D unresolved. Germline V CDR1 and CDR2: SGHTA, FQGNSA. V lost 0 bases, J lost 1 base, and 7 bases lay in between. The CDR3 is 15 amino acids. CDR3 amino acids: CASSLASDSYNEQFF. For the CDR3, the DNA is TGTGCCAGCAGCTTAGCGAGCGATTCCTACAATGAGCAGTTCTTC. Drawing the rest from reference TRBV7-2 and TRBJ2-1, the complete variable domain is GAGVSQSPSNKVTEKGKDVELRCDPISGHTALYWYRQSLGQGLEFLIYFQGNSAPDKSGLPSDRFSAERTGGSVSTLTIQRTQQEDSAVYLCASSLASDSYNEQFFGPGTRLTVL.

V and J are TRBV5-1 and TRBJ2-1; maybe TRBD1 (6 bases). Deletions cut 4 bases from V and 4 bases from J, with 15 bases between. The V gene's germline CDR1 is SGHRS and CDR2 YFSETQ. The CDR3 is 15 amino acids. The chain's CDR3 is CASSQGQLRYNEQFF. The DNA for the CDR3 is TGCGCCAGCAGCCAAGGACAGTTAAGGTACAATGAGCAGTTCTTC.

The rearrangement joins TRBV14 to TRBJ1-1; D remains ambiguous. CDR1 is SGHDN and CDR2 is FVKESK in the germline V gene. The CDR3 loop spans 16 amino acids. V lost 3 bases, J lost 2 bases, and 16 bases lay in between. CDR3 DNA sequence: TGTGCCAGCAGCCATAGAATGACCGGGATCAACACTGAAGCTTTCTTT. Amino acid sequence: CASSHRMTGINTEAFF. The full variable domain, with the rest looked up from reference TRBV14 and TRBJ1-1, is EAGVTQFPSHSVIEKGQTVTLRCDPISGHDNLYWYRRVMGKEIKFLLHFVKESKQDESGMPNNRFLAERTGGTYSTLKVQPAELEDSGVYFCASSHRMTGINTEAFFGQGTRLTVV.

The V gene is TRBV20-1, the J gene TRBJ1-5, with 10 positions matching TRBD1. With 3 bases clipped from V and 7 bases from J, the junction kept 9 bases outside the gene matches. CDR3 length: 15 residues. Germline assignment: CDR1 DFQATT and CDR2 SNEGSKA (reference sequence). The CDR3 here is CSASPAGQGRQPQHF. CDR3 DNA: TGCAGTGCTAGTCCCGCGGGACAGGGGCGGCAGCCCCAGCATTTT.

The gene calls are TRBV19 and TRBJ1-3; D gene ambiguous. Germline CDR1 LNHDA, CDR2 SQIVND (reference sequence). V dropped 0 bases and J dropped 0 bases, with 6 bases sitting between them. The CDR3 has 15 residues. For the CDR3, the DNA is TGTGCCAGTAGTATAGAAGGGAGCTCTGGAAACACCATATATTTT. Amino acid sequence: CASSIEGSSGNTIYF.